Listed here are 31 T cell receptor beta chains from one sample, sequenced in a study of T cell repertoires in cytomegalovirus infection. TCRdb recomputed calls from the reads with MiXCR, one row per CDR3 protein. The sample consists of about 700,000 distinct CDR3 sequences, approximately 33% of them appearing once. These receptors lack a known antigen. Source: cultured PBMCs, taken from culture after CMV antigen stimulation. The receptors shown here come from a human donor in good health (CMV status not recorded). Some clones in this sample may be carry-over from other donors' samples.

This clonotype was counted a few times. The V call is TRBV19, the J call TRBJ2-7, with D perhaps TRBD1 (6 bases). CDR1 and CDR2 (germline): LNHDA, SQIVND (reference sequence). The V end lost 3 bases, the J end lost 0 bases, and 12 bases lay between the germline ends. The CDR3 runs to 15 residues. CDR3 sequence (DNA): TGTGCCAGTAGTATTGTAGGGGGTTCCTCCTACGAGCAGTACTTC. It yields the protein CASSIVGGSSYEQYF.

This clonotype was counted between two and nine times. This rearrangement joins TRBV19 to TRBJ2-2; 7 positions match TRBD2. Germline V gives CDR1 LNHDA, CDR2 SQIVND (reference sequence). After removal of 1 base from V and 3 bases from J, the junction contained 5 bases not matched to a gene. The CDR3 extends over 16 amino acids. The CDR3 protein is CASSIGLADYTGELFF. The CDR3 nucleotides read TGTGCCAGTAGTATAGGGCTAGCGGACTACACCGGGGAGCTGTTTTTT. The entire variable domain, with the rest obtained from reference TRBV19 and TRBJ2-2, is as follows: DGGITQSPKYLFRKEGQNVTLSCEQNLNHDAMYWYRQDPGQGLRLIYYSQIVNDFQKGDIAEGYSVSREKKESFPLTVTSAQKNPTAFYLCASSIGLADYTGELFFGEGSRLTVL.

This clonotype was counted a few times. CDR3 residues: CASSRPGTSGTETQYF. The CDR3 region has the DNA TGTGCCAGCAGCCGCCCCGGGACTAGCGGGACAGAGACCCAGTACTTC. The gene calls are TRBV7-4 and TRBJ2-5; the match to TRBD2 covers 13 bases. The CDR3 covers 16 residues. Germline CDR1 and CDR2: SGHVT and SQSDAQ. The ends lost 5 bases at V and 4 bases at J; junction bases unmatched: 7.

The chain employs TRBV6-1 and TRBJ1-6; D is possibly TRBD1 (5 bases). CDR1 and CDR2 (germline): MNHNS, SASEGT. This CDR3 has 15 amino acids. Deletions cut 5 bases from V and 6 bases from J, with 14 bases between. The CDR3 DNA sequence: TGTGCCAGCAGTCGTAGACGGGGGTTTAATTCACCCCTCCACTTT. It specifies CASSRRRGFNSPLHF.

This clonotype was counted at least ten times. This chain uses TRBV7-6 with TRBJ1-1, with a weak D call TRBD1 (6 bases). Trimming pared 3 bases from V and 5 bases from J, leaving 13 bases between. The length of the CDR3 is 14 residues. Per germline, CDR1 SGHVS and CDR2 FNYEAQ. For the CDR3, the DNA is TGTGCCAGCAGCTTCGGACAGACGGGTACTGAAGCTTTCTTT. Translated: CASSFGQTGTEAFF.

This clonotype appeared a few times. The chain combines TRBV7-6 with TRBJ2-3; D is uncertain. Germline V gives CDR1 SGHVS, CDR2 FNYEAQ. Trimming left V 5 bases short and J 5 bases short, with 14 bases between. This CDR3 is built from 14 residues. This CDR3 reads CASSPRSLIDTQYF. For the CDR3, the DNA is TGTGCCAGCAGCCCCAGGAGTCTTATAGATACGCAGTATTTT. The full variable domain, with the rest looked up from reference TRBV7-6 and TRBJ2-3, is GAGVSQSPRYKVTKRGQDVALRCDPISGHVSLYWYRQALGQGPEFLTYFNYEAQQDKSGLPNDRFSAERPEGSISTLTIQRTEQRDSAMYRCASSPRSLIDTQYFGPGTRLTVL.

V is TRBV20-1 and J is TRBJ2-4; tentative D call: TRBD2 (5 bases). This CDR3 is 14 amino acids long. Germline CDR1 is DFQATT and CDR2 is SNEGSKA (reference sequence). The germline V and J ends were trimmed by 1 base and 8 bases, with 15 bases remaining between them. The CDR3 spells CSARGGSRGYIQYF. The CDR3 DNA sequence: TGCAGTGCTAGAGGCGGGTCGCGCGGGTACATTCAGTACTTC.

The chain has TRBV29-1 and TRBJ1-4; weak D call: TRBD1 (5 bases). Germline assignment: CDR1 SQVTM and CDR2 ANQGSEA. This CDR3 has 16 residues. V lost 6 bases and J lost 6, with 23 bases in between. The CDR3, as DNA: TGCAGCGTCGGGCCCCGGCGACAGTTCGGGGATGAAAAACTGTTTTTT. It is translated as CSVGPRRQFGDEKLFF.

The rearrangement joins TRBV6-5 to TRBJ2-3; 8 bases fit TRBD1. Losses at the gene ends were 1 base for V and 0 bases for J; bases not matched to a gene: 3. The CDR3 spans 16 residues. Germline V CDR1 and CDR2: MNHEY, SVGAGI. CDR3 region: CASSYLQGASTDTQYF. CDR3 coding DNA: TGTGCCAGCAGTTACTTGCAGGGGGCCAGCACAGATACGCAGTATTTT.

This clonotype was detected a few times. The V and J genes are TRBV7-6 and TRBJ1-6; D may be TRBD1 (5 bases). The CDR3 length is 14 residues. Germline CDR1 SGHVS, CDR2 FNYEAQ. V was trimmed by 5 bases and J by 10 bases, leaving 15 bases between them. The CDR3 loop reads CASSPQGFRSPLHF. The CDR3 nucleotides are TGTGCCAGCAGCCCCCAGGGTTTTCGCTCACCCCTCCACTTT.

This rearrangement joins TRBV6-5 to TRBJ2-7, with TRBD2 matching 8 bases. V lost 5 bases and J lost 5; bases outside the gene matches: 8. Germline V gives CDR1 MNHEY, CDR2 SVGAGI. The CDR3 has 14 residues. In DNA form, the CDR3 reads TGTGCCAGCAGTCGGGGGGGCGGTACGAACGAGCAGTACTTC. Its protein is CASSRGGGTNEQYF.

This clonotype has more than one count but fewer than ten. The chain joins TRBV19 to TRBJ2-1; D is perhaps TRBD1 (7 bases). This CDR3 has 17 amino acids. The germline V gene has CDR1 LNHDA and CDR2 SQIVND (reference sequence). With 5 bases removed from V and 7 bases from J, the gap between germline ends came to 24 bases. The CDR3 bases are TGTGCCAGTAGTCCAAGGGGGCCGGGACTCTACGGGAATGAGCAGTTCTTC. This codes for CASSPRGPGLYGNEQFF.

V is TRBV12-3 or TRBV12-4 and J is TRBJ1-2; maybe TRBD1 (5 bases). CDR3 length: 12 residues. The V gene lost 7 bases and the J gene lost 4 bases, with 10 bases spanning the gap. Here the CDR3 DNA reads TGTGCCAGCAAGCGGGGGACCTATGGCTACACCTTC. Translated: CASKRGTYGYTF.

The chain employs TRBV19 and TRBJ1-2; D call uncertain. From germline, CDR1 is LNHDA and CDR2 SQIVND (reference sequence). Deletions cut 3 bases from V and 4 bases from J, with 9 bases between. The CDR3 length is 13 residues. This CDR3 is CASSIREGYGYTF. In nucleotides, the CDR3 is TGTGCCAGTAGTATTAGAGAGGGCTATGGCTACACCTTC.

This clonotype was seen a handful of times. This chain connects TRBV6-5 to TRBJ2-7; D possibly corresponds to TRBD1 (7 bases). V dropped 5 bases and J dropped 3 bases, with 17 bases sitting between them. Per germline, CDR1 MNHEY and CDR2 SVGAGI. The CDR3 spans 15 residues. This chain's CDR3 is CASSVRGTDHYEQYF. For the CDR3, the DNA is TGTGCCAGCAGTGTTCGCGGGACAGACCACTACGAGCAGTACTTC.

This chain joins TRBV7-6 and TRBJ2-2, with a possible D match to TRBD1 (7 bases). Trimming removed 5 bases from V and 3 bases from J, with 13 bases in between. The germline V gene has CDR1 SGHVS and CDR2 FNYEAQ. This CDR3 comprises 15 residues. CDR3 DNA: TGTGCCAGCAGCATCCAGGGGGGCCACACCGGGGAGCTGTTTTTT. Translating gives CASSIQGGHTGELFF.

This clonotype was recorded a few times. The chain couples TRBV6-5 to TRBJ2-7; D remains ambiguous. There are 13 residues in the CDR3. Trimming pared 6 bases from V and 3 bases from J, leaving 12 bases between. Germline CDR1 is MNHEY and CDR2 is SVGAGI. The CDR3 loop is CASSRTPLYEQYF. CDR3 in DNA: TGTGCCAGCAGCCGGACCCCCCTCTACGAGCAGTACTTC.

This clonotype showed up many times. J is TRBJ1-4 and V is TRBV7-8, with D perhaps TRBD1 (6 bases). The V gene's germline CDR1 is SGHVS and CDR2 FQNEAQ. The ends were cut back, 1 base at V and 7 bases at J, with 13 bases in the middle. The CDR3 spans 15 residues. CDR3 nucleotide sequence: TGTGCCAGCAGCTTAGTTACGGGGGGCGCTGAAAAACTGTTTTTT. This gives the protein CASSLVTGGAEKLFF.

The chain employs TRBV2 and TRBJ1-5, with D hard to call. V was shortened by 3 bases and J by 1 base, with 10 bases between the two germline ends. CDR1 is SNHLY and CDR2 is FYNNEI in the germline V gene. This CDR3 spans 15 amino acids. This chain's CDR3 is CASSDSVRSNQPQHF. CDR3 nucleotide sequence: TGTGCCAGCAGTGACTCGGTCCGGAGCAATCAGCCCCAGCATTTT.

In this sample, this clonotype turned up a few times. The rearrangement uses TRBV27 and TRBJ2-1; weak D call: TRBD2 (5 bases). Looked up from germline, CDR1 is MNHEY and CDR2 is SMNVEV (reference sequence). Trimming took off 2 bases at V and 5 bases at J, with 7 bases between the two ends. The CDR3 sequence is 13 residues long. In DNA form, the CDR3 reads TGTGCCAGCAGTTTAGATAGCGACAATGAGCAGTTCTTC. Residues: CASSLDSDNEQFF.

There are a few counts of this clonotype. This rearrangement joins TRBV11-1 to TRBJ1-1; maybe TRBD1 (5 bases). The CDR3 length is 16 residues. V was shortened by 5 bases and J by 2 bases, with 18 bases between the two germline ends. Germline-derived CDR1 and CDR2 are SGHAT and FQDESV (reference sequence). The CDR3 is CASSTRPRQINTEAFF. The CDR3 DNA reads TGTGCCAGCAGCACCCGCCCCCGACAGATTAACACTGAAGCTTTCTTT.

The chain links TRBV5-1 to TRBJ2-1; tentative D call: TRBD2 (5 bases). There are 13 residues in the CDR3. The germline gives CDR1 SGHRS, CDR2 YFSETQ. Trimming stripped 4 bases from V and 7 bases from J, with 12 bases between. CDR3 residues: CASSPDLANEQFF. In DNA form, the CDR3 reads TGCGCCAGCAGCCCGGATCTAGCAAATGAGCAGTTCTTC.

This clonotype turned up a few times. The CDR3 loop is CASSSPEEDYGYTF. As DNA, the CDR3 is TGTGCCAGCAGCTCCCCGGAGGAGGACTATGGCTACACCTTC. The chain employs TRBV5-4 and TRBJ1-2; no clear D gene. V was clipped by 3 bases and J by 3 bases, with 12 bases between them. The CDR3 has 14 amino acids. Germline V gene data show CDR1 as SGHNT and CDR2 as YYREEE (reference sequence). The variable domain in full, completed from reference TRBV5-4 and TRBJ1-2, reads ETGVTQSPTHLIKTRGQQVTLRCSSQSGHNTVSWYQQALGQGPQFIFQYYREEENGRGNFPPRFSGLQFPNYSSELNVNALELDDSALYLCASSSPEEDYGYTFGSGTRLTVV.

The chain is built from TRBV7-9 and TRBJ2-7, with D perhaps TRBD1 (5 bases). CDR3 length: 16 residues. The V end lost 5 bases, the J end lost 3 bases, and 20 bases lay between the germline ends. CDR1 is SEHNR and CDR2 is FQNEAQ in the germline V gene (reference sequence). The CDR3, as DNA: TGTGCCAGCAGCCTAAACCCAGGACAAGAAAGCTACGAGCAGTACTTC. Its translation: CASSLNPGQESYEQYF.

The CDR3 DNA reads TGCGCCAGCAGCCAAGACAGGGGTTACGGTGAAGCTTTCTTT. Its translation: CASSQDRGYGEAFF. This chain joins TRBV5-1 and TRBJ1-1; 8 bases are shared with TRBD1. Per germline, CDR1 SGHRS and CDR2 YFSETQ. This CDR3 spans 14 amino acids. With 4 bases clipped from V and 7 bases from J, the junction kept 9 bases outside the gene matches. The full variable domain, with the rest looked up from reference TRBV5-1 and TRBJ1-1, is KAGVTQTPRYLIKTRGQQVTLSCSPISGHRSVSWYQQTPGQGLQFLFEYFSETQRNKGNFPGRFSGRQFSNSRSEMNVSTLELGDSALYLCASSQDRGYGEAFFGQGTRLTVV.

This rearrangement joins TRBV7-8 to TRBJ2-7, with D maybe TRBD2 (6 bases). Trimming stripped 1 base from V and 0 bases from J, with 10 bases between. This CDR3 comprises 15 residues. Per the germline V gene, CDR1 is SGHVS and CDR2 is FQNEAQ. DNA for the CDR3: TGTGCCAGCAGCTTAGGGGAGGTGGACTCCTACGAGCAGTACTTC. Residues: CASSLGEVDSYEQYF.

This clonotype was recorded once. Compared with germline, one end of the junction differs, possibly owing to a read error. CDR3 sequence: CASSSDRGWGQETQYF. Here the CDR3 DNA reads TGTGCCAGCAGCTCGGACAGGGGATGGGGGCAAGAGACCCAGTACTTC. The J gene is TRBJ2-5, the V gene TRBV5-3; TRBD1 matches at 9 bases. TRBV5-3 carries the ORF label, with uncertain function. The CDR3 consists of 16 residues.

This chain uses TRBV7-4 with TRBJ2-1; D call uncertain. Germline CDR1 is SGHVT and CDR2 is SQSDAQ. The CDR3 covers 13 residues. Trimming left V 1 base short and J 12 bases short, with 13 bases between. Written as DNA, the CDR3 is TGTGCCAGCAGCTTAGAAAGGGAAAGTGGGCAGTTCTTC. This sequence encodes CASSLERESGQFF.

This clonotype was seen at least ten times. The chain recombines TRBV7-8 with TRBJ1-5; D unresolved. V lost 4 bases and J 5 bases, leaving 9 bases between the germline ends. The CDR3 spans 13 residues. CDR1 SGHVS and CDR2 FQNEAQ come from the germline V gene. The CDR3 DNA reads as TGTGCCAGCAGCTCCGGACGCGATCAGCCCCAGCATTTT. Translated, it gives CASSSGRDQPQHF. Full variable domain (outside the CDR3, taken from reference TRBV7-8 and TRBJ1-5): GAGVSQSPRYKVAKRGQDVALRCDPISGHVSLFWYQQALGQGPEFLTYFQNEAQLDKSGLPSDRFFAERPEGSVSTLKIQRTQQEDSAVYLCASSSGRDQPQHFGDGTRLSIL.

As for this clonotype: One base away lies a much larger clone, so this may be a sequencing read error. This is likely a read error, given that the CDR3 carries no conserved phenylalanine or tryptophan at its end. The chain links TRBV7-2 to TRBJ1-5; 8 bases match TRBD1. The J segment lost 5 bases and the V segment lost 5 bases, leaving 5 bases of the junction unmatched. CDR1 is SGHTA, CDR2 FQGNSA, per germline. This CDR3 is 14 amino acids long. The CDR3 DNA is TGTGCCAGCAGCGCGGACAGGGATTATCAGCCCCAGCATTCT. This encodes CASSADRDYQPQHS.

The CDR3, as DNA: TGTGCCAGCAGTTCCGGGACAGTGGGTGACGGCTACACCTTC. Translating gives CASSSGTVGDGYTF. This chain connects TRBV12-3 or TRBV12-4 to TRBJ1-2; 7 nucleotides agree with TRBD1. With 4 bases clipped from V and 8 bases from J, the junction kept 10 bases outside the gene matches. The CDR3 covers 14 residues.